The 28 T cell receptor delta chains below were found in one sample sequenced in a study of γδ T cells in repeated Plasmodium falciparum infection. Flow sorting of PBMC yielded separate Vgamma9/Vdelta2+ and Vdelta2-negative gammadelta T cell populations for bulk repertoire analysis. TCRdb re-processed the multiplex PCR reads using CATT. The sample records 85,000 to 90,000 delta-chain clones, 1.4% being singletons. The sample consisted of gamma-delta T cells from blood. Receptor source: a pool of human donors (malaria-infected and uninfected, not separated).

As regards this clone: TCRdb pairs this DNA with a much larger clone's protein that differs at residue 17, likely a read error; the protein shown was translated from the DNA. The gene calls are TRDV1 and TRDJ1, with 7 bases lining up with TRDD3. TCRdb does not report a J gene; here it was assigned by matching the DNA to germline references. Per germline, CDR1 TSWWSYY and CDR2 QGS. The CDR3 has 21 residues. In DNA, the CDR3 is TGTGCTCTTGGGGAAAGTCATCCTCCTGTACTGGGGAGGGTCTACACCGGTAAACTCATCTTT. This encodes CALGESHPPVLGRVYTGKLIF.

Notes on this clone: The TCRdb protein comes from a much larger clone and disagrees with this DNA's translation at residue 13, likely due to a read error; the protein given here is derived from the DNA. V is TRDV2 and J is TRDJ1; 8 positions agree with TRDD2. TCRdb lists no J gene, so it was determined here by aligning the DNA to germline. The CDR3 spans 17 residues. Germline assignment: CDR1 GEAIGNYY and CDR2 EKD. CDR3 bases: TGTGCCTGTGACCTCTTCCTACGGAACGAGAACACCGGTAAACTCATCTTT. Residues: CACDLFLRNENTGKLIF.

The sample holds a few counts of this clone. A far larger clone differs by one base, so this is likely a read error. The sample carries other DNA sequences with the same CDR3. The chain is built from TRDV2 and TRDJ1; 13 bases align to TRDD3. V lost 3 bases, J lost 5 bases, and 11 bases stayed unmatched. Per the germline V gene, CDR1 is GEAIGNYY and CDR2 is EKD. This CDR3 has 17 amino acids. The CDR3 loop reads CACDALLGDTGTDKLIF. DNA of the CDR3: TGTGCCTGTGACGCCTTACTGGGGGATACGGGGACTGATAAACTCATCTTT.

Concerning this clone itself: A read error is likely here: a far larger clone is one base away. The sample contains more than one DNA sequence encoding this CDR3. V gene assignment gives TRDV1, but the J gene was left uncalled; the table's TRDD3 call for D was not verified on the DNA. The V gene's germline CDR1 is TSWWSYY and CDR2 QGS. The CDR3 is 24 amino acids. CDR3: CALGECPLLFSRSTLLGDKYKLIF. CDR3 DNA: TGTGCTCTTGGGGAATGCCCCCTACTTTTCTCTAGGTCCACGCTACTGGGGGATAAATATAAACTCATTTTT.

Note on this clone: TCRdb records a much larger clone's protein for this DNA, with a difference at residue 7 that likely arises from a read error; the protein given is the translation of the DNA. This rearrangement joins TRDV1 to TRDJ1, with a possible D match to TRDD3 (5 bases). Germline V gives CDR1 TSWWSYY, CDR2 QGS. CDR3 length: 21 residues. V was clipped by 0 bases and J by 1 base, with 27 bases between them. Here the CDR3 DNA reads TGTGCTCTTGGGGAACTCAATCGGACGGGTCACCATCAATGGGGCACCGATAAACTCATCTTT. Protein sequence: CALGELNRTGHHQWGTDKLIF.

Comment on this clone: TCRdb's protein for this DNA is that of a much larger clone and differs from the translation at residue 7, likely a read error; the protein shown is the DNA translation. The chain joins TRDV2 to TRDJ3, with 8 bases identical to TRDD2. The J gene is not listed in TCRdb, so it was assigned here from a DNA match to germline. Germline CDR1 is GEAIGNYY and CDR2 is EKD. This CDR3 region has 23 residues. V was clipped by 3 bases and J by 0 bases; unmatched bases: 21. CDR3 DNA: TGTGCCTGTGACGATGGGAGCCTTCCTAGCCGGGGGACGAGCTCCTGGGACACCCGACAGATGTTTTTC. It translates to CACDDGSLPSRGTSSWDTRQMFF.

This clone came up many times. Translating this DNA gives a protein that differs at residue 6 from the TCRdb one, which belongs to a much larger clone; a read error is likely, and the protein shown is this translation. V is TRDV1 and J is TRDJ1, with 11 bases aligning to TRDD3. No J segment appears in TCRdb, so it was assigned here by matching the sequence to germline. This CDR3 contains 21 residues. The V gene end was trimmed by 3 bases and the J gene end by 5 bases; junction bases not matched to a gene: 23. Germline CDR1 TSWWSYY, CDR2 QGS. CDR3 protein: CALGEGGAFPILGDRSDKLIF. The DNA of the CDR3 is TGTGCTCTTGGGGAGGGAGGGGCCTTCCCAATACTGGGGGATAGATCGGATAAACTCATCTTT.

Concerning this clone: A far larger clone is off by one base, so a read error is likely. This sample includes further DNA sequences coding for the same CDR3. V gene TRDV1 combines with J gene TRDJ1; 8 bases are shared with TRDD3. Germline V gene lookup returns CDR1 TSWWSYY and CDR2 QGS. The CDR3 consists of 22 residues. Here the CDR3 DNA reads TGTGCTCTTGGCGAACTAGACGGCCTTCCCCTTACTGGGGGCCCGTACACCGATAAACTCATCTTT. Protein: CALGELDGLPLTGGPYTDKLIF.

This clone showed up just a few times. TCRdb's protein, taken from a much larger clone, differs from this DNA's translation at residue 8, likely owing to a read error; the protein displayed comes from the DNA. The chain combines TRAV36/DV7 with TRDJ1; TRDD3 aligns across 8 bases. Looked up from germline, CDR1 is VTNFRS and CDR2 is LTSSGIE (reference sequence). V lost 4 bases to trimming and J lost 1 base; unmatched junction nucleotides: 21. The CDR3 contains 19 residues. The CDR3 region has the DNA TGTGCTGTGACCTTTCCCACTGTGGGATACGTCCACTTCACCGATAAACTCATCTTT. It yields the protein CAVTFPTVGYVHFTDKLIF.

Comments on this clone: TCRdb records a much larger clone's protein for this DNA, with a difference at residue 5 that likely arises from a read error; the protein given is the translation of the DNA. The rearrangement uses TRDV1 and TRDJ1; the match to TRDD3 covers 7 bases. In the absence of a J gene in TCRdb, the DNA was matched to germline to assign it here. The CDR3 has 15 amino acids. Per the germline V gene, CDR1 is TSWWSYY and CDR2 is QGS. The CDR3 reads CALGVGGGLLDKLIF. The CDR3 region has the DNA TGTGCTCTCGGGGTCGGTGGGGGACTACTCGATAAACTCATCTTT.

This clone has just a few counts. This is likely an artifact of a read error, given a far larger clone one base away. The sample carries other DNA sequences with the same CDR3. This chain links TRDV2 with TRDJ1; D is ambiguous. The J gene was missing in TCRdb and was found by matching the end of the DNA to germline. This CDR3 comprises 16 residues. CDR1 GEAIGNYY and CDR2 EKD come from the germline V gene. CDR3 DNA sequence: TGCGCCTGTGCCAATCGGAGGTCGAAGTACACCGATAAACTCATCTTT. Its translation is CACANRRSKYTDKLIF.

On this clone itself: TCRdb's protein, taken from a much larger clone, differs from this DNA's translation at residue 9, likely owing to a read error; the protein displayed comes from the DNA. The chain combines TRDV3 with TRDJ1; no definite D call. No J segment appears in TCRdb, so it was assigned here by matching the sequence to germline. Germline-derived CDR1 and CDR2 are TVYSNPD and GDNSRS (reference sequence). Trimming shortened V by 1 base and J by 0 bases, and 27 bases separated the two germline ends. This CDR3 contains 19 residues. The CDR3 sequence is CAFTARSNRGLDYTDKLIF. The CDR3 DNA is TGTGCCTTTACAGCTCGGTCCAACAGAGGGTTGGACTACACCGATAAACTCATCTTT.

Comments on this clone: The translation of this DNA and the TCRdb protein of a much larger clone differ at residue 12, probably owing to a read error; the protein shown here is translated from the DNA. The chain combines TRDV2 with TRDJ3, with D possibly being TRDD3 (6 bases). TCRdb supplies no J gene; here it was assigned by aligning the nucleotide sequence to germline. CDR1 is GEAIGNYY and CDR2 is EKD in the germline V gene. The CDR3 runs to 18 residues. CDR3 residues: CACDWTGTLSWGTRQMFF. DNA of the CDR3: TGTGCCTGTGACTGGACTGGGACTTTATCCTGGGGCACCCGACAGATGTTTTTC.

This clone was detected a few times. The TCRdb protein, from a much larger clone, departs from this DNA's translation at residue 8, likely by read error; the protein shown derives from the DNA. This sequence joins TRDV2 and TRDJ3, with D maybe TRDD3 (5 bases). The J gene is absent in TCRdb and was assigned here via DNA matching to germline. Trimming shortened V by 0 bases and J by 0 bases, and 26 bases separated the two germline ends. This CDR3 is 23 amino acids long. CDR1 is GEAIGNYY, CDR2 EKD, per germline. This CDR3 reads CACDTHCPPGRSDNSWDTRQMFF. Written as DNA, the CDR3 is TGTGCCTGTGACACCCATTGCCCTCCGGGCCGCTCGGATAACTCCTGGGACACCCGACAGATGTTTTTC.

This clone was seen a handful of times. TCRdb's protein for this DNA is that of a much larger clone and differs from the translation at residue 5, likely a read error; the protein shown is the DNA translation. The chain links TRDV1 to TRDJ1, with 11 bases fitting TRDD3. V lost 6 bases to trimming and J lost 0 bases; unmatched junction nucleotides: 15. The CDR3 loop spans 19 amino acids. Germline CDR1 and CDR2: TSWWSYY and QGS. Here the CDR3 DNA reads TGTGCTCTTGGCCTTCTACCCTGGGGGATACAAAGGTACACCGATAAACTCATCTTT. Translated: CALGLLPWGIQRYTDKLIF.

Note on this clone: A far larger clone is a single base away, which makes a read error likely. This sample includes further DNA sequences coding for the same CDR3. The J gene went uncalled, whereas the V gene is TRDV1; TRDD3 reflects the table's D call only, with no check against the DNA. The germline V gene has CDR1 TSWWSYY and CDR2 QGS. The CDR3 is 16 amino acids. CDR3 loop: CALGDNLPPDTDKLIF. CDR3 coding DNA: TGTGCTCTTGGGGATAACCTTCCTCCGGACACCGATAAACTCATCTTC.

Concerning this clone itself: The protein given by TCRdb reflects a much larger clone and differs at residue 5 from this DNA's translation, likely from a read error; the protein shown is the DNA's translation. CDR3 sequence: CACFALGDVPGDKLIF. The DNA of the CDR3 is TGTGCCTGTTTCGCACTGGGGGATGTCCCTGGCGATAAACTCATCTTT. The V and J genes are TRDV2 and TRDJ1; 10 positions match TRDD3. The J gene is absent in TCRdb and was assigned here via DNA matching to germline. The CDR3 has 16 residues. Per germline, CDR1 GEAIGNYY and CDR2 EKD. With 6 bases clipped from V and 4 bases from J, the junction kept 13 bases outside the gene matches.

This clone was counted ten times or more. The V and J genes are TRDV2 and TRDJ1, with D perhaps TRDD3 (5 bases). This CDR3 contains 15 residues. The germline V gene has CDR1 GEAIGNYY and CDR2 EKD. The V end was cut by 0 bases, the J end by 0 bases, with 10 bases between. The CDR3 region has the DNA TGTGCCTGTGACACCGTCGGGGAGAACACCGATAAACTCATCTTT. As protein: CACDTVGENTDKLIF.

This clone was counted only a few times. A far larger clone is one nucleotide away, so this likely arose from a read error. The sample has other DNA sequences that encode this CDR3 too. The V gene corresponds to TRDV1; no J gene was called; the table gives TRDD3 as D, unverified against the DNA. Per germline, CDR1 TSWWSYY and CDR2 QGS. The CDR3 totals 15 residues. CDR3 nucleotides: TGTGCTCTTGGGGATTTTCGGTGGGGGGGCGATAAGCTCATCTTT. The encoded protein is CALGDFRWGGDKLIF.

This clone showed up many times. This chain joins TRDV1 and TRDJ1; 11 nucleotides align to TRDD3. The CDR3 length is 23 residues. Germline CDR1 TSWWSYY, CDR2 QGS. V shed 6 bases, J shed 1 base, and the junction held 28 bases outside the gene matches. Here the CDR3 reads CALGATRISPVLGDRFGTDKLIF. In nucleotides, the CDR3 is TGTGCTCTTGGCGCGACGCGGATTTCCCCCGTACTGGGGGATAGATTTGGCACCGATAAACTCATCTTT.

As concerns this clone: This DNA translates differently at residue 18 from the TCRdb protein, which is that of a much larger clone; a read error is likely, and the protein shown is the DNA's own translation. V is TRDV1 and J is TRDJ1; 7 bases fit TRDD3. The J gene is absent in TCRdb and was assigned here via DNA matching to germline. CDR1 and CDR2 (germline): TSWWSYY, QGS. The CDR3 is 24 residues long. Unmatched junction bases numbered 29, after V lost 0 bases and J lost 1 base. CDR3 residues: CALGELGEPPPRSSGGCCTDKLIF. CDR3 coding DNA: TGTGCTCTTGGGGAACTCGGGGAGCCCCCACCGAGATCCTCCGGGGGATGTTGCACCGATAAACTCATCTTT.

A word on this clone: TCRdb attributes to this sequence the protein of a much larger clone, which differs from the DNA translation at residue 15; a read error is likely, and the protein displayed is translated from the DNA. This chain connects TRDV1 to TRDJ4, with TRDD3 matching over 10 bases. The CDR3 is made up of 19 amino acids. The germline CDR1 and CDR2 sequences are TSWWSYY and QGS. This CDR3 is CAPGEFHFLRTGGWAALIF. CDR3 DNA sequence: TGTGCTCCTGGGGAATTTCATTTCCTTCGTACTGGGGGATGGGCGGCCCTGATCTTT.

Remarks on this clone: A read error is likely here: a far larger clone is one base away. Additional DNA sequences in this sample encode the identical CDR3. This chain uses TRDV2 with TRDJ1, with TRDD3 identical over 9 bases. Germline matching of the DNA provided the J gene here, since TCRdb leaves it blank. Germline V gives CDR1 GEAIGNYY, CDR2 EKD. There are 17 residues in the CDR3. This CDR3 is CACDLMTLLGETDKLIF. The CDR3, as DNA: TGCGCCTGTGACCTCATGACGTTACTGGGGGAGACCGATAAACTCATCTTT.

This clone was counted between two and nine times. The TCRdb record carries a much larger clone's protein, which differs from this DNA's translation at residue 21; a read error is the likely cause, and the protein listed here is the DNA translation. V and J are TRDV1 and TRDJ1; D tentatively reads TRDD2 or TRDD3 (8 bases each). The CDR3 loop spans 24 amino acids. CDR1 is TSWWSYY, CDR2 QGS, per germline. The CDR3 loop is CALGEGGTSYSRCTGGPHTDRLIF. CDR3 DNA: TGTGCTCTTGGGGAGGGAGGAACTTCCTACAGTAGATGTACTGGGGGTCCCCACACCGATAGACTCATCTTT.

A word on this clone: This likely came from a read error, as a far larger clone is one base away. Other DNA sequences in this sample translate to the same CDR3. This chain links TRDV1 with TRDJ1; D might be TRDD3 (6 bases). CDR1 and CDR2 (germline): TSWWSYY, QGS. This CDR3 has 21 residues. CDR3 sequence: CALGELGPYPLLGGYTDKLIF. DNA of the CDR3: TGTGCTCTTGGGGAACTAGGGCCCTACCCTTTACTGGGTGGTTACACCGACAAACTCATCTTT.

The sample holds a few counts of this clone. TCRdb's protein for this DNA is that of a much larger clone and differs from the translation at residue 5, likely a read error; the protein shown is the DNA translation. The J gene is TRDJ1, the V gene TRDV2, with D perhaps matching TRDD3 (5 bases). Germline-derived CDR1 and CDR2 are GEAIGNYY and EKD. V lost 3 bases and J 3 bases, leaving 13 bases between the germline ends. This CDR3 comprises 14 residues. The CDR3 DNA reads as TGTGCCTGTGACCCCATCTGGGAAGCCGATAAACTCATCTTT. The encoded protein is CACDPIWEADKLIF.

This clone was seen a few times. A read error likely explains this, since a far larger clone differs by one base. The same CDR3 is also encoded by other DNA sequences in this sample. The chain uses TRDV1 and TRDJ1; no firm D call. The CDR3 consists of 21 residues. The germline CDR1 and CDR2 sequences are TSWWSYY and QGS. Trimming left V 3 bases short and J 0 bases short, with 29 bases between. CDR3 bases: TGTGCTCTTGGGGACATTCCACTATCTATTGGCCGGACGGGGTACACCGATAAACTCATCTTT. It specifies CALGDIPLSIGRTGYTDKLIF.

In this sample, this clone turned up many times. The CDR3 loop is CALGLPYGDKLIF. The CDR3 DNA follows: TGTGCTCTTGGACTTCCTTATGGGGATAAACTCATCTTT. The chain uses TRDV1 and TRDJ1; a weak D match, TRDD2 (6 bases). The CDR3 extends over 13 amino acids. V was clipped by 6 bases and J by 5 bases, with 13 bases between them. CDR1 is TSWWSYY and CDR2 is QGS in the germline V gene.